This T cell receptor beta chain came from a study of shared clonotypes between healthy human individuals. CDR3 length: 14 amino acids. The ends lost 5 bases at V and 7 bases at J; junction bases unmatched: 8. Germline V lookup: CDR1 MNHNY, CDR2 SVGAGI (reference sequence). HIV-negative, healthy adults without recent acute infections or vaccinations were the donors. The repertoire was sequenced with immunoSEQ multiplex PCR; TCRdb's copy has only in-frame clones and lacks some. The sample lists 2 million to 2.5 million clones, nearly 97% occurring once. This clone was seen just once. This chain uses TRBV6-6 with TRBJ1-2, with 9 bases lining up with TRBD1. The receptor comes from a man aged 18 to 29 in good health. Sequenced: naive CD4+ T cells sorted from blood. Subset of the sample: CD45RA+ positively selected. The CDR3 loop is CASSAPGQGIGYTF. As DNA, the CDR3 is TGTGCCAGCAGTGCTCCGGGACAGGGTATTGGCTACACCTTC.